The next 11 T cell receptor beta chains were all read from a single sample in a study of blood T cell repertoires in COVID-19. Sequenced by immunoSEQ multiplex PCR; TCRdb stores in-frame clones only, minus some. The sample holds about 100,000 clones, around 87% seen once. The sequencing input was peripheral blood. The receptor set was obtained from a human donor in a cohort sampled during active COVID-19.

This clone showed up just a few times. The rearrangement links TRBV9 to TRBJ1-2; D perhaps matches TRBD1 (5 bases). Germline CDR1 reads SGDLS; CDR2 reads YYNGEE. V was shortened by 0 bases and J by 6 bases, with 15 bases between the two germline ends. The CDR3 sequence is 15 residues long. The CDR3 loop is CASSVDGAAGDGYTF. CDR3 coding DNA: TGTGCCAGCAGCGTAGATGGGGCAGCCGGTGATGGCTACACCTTC.

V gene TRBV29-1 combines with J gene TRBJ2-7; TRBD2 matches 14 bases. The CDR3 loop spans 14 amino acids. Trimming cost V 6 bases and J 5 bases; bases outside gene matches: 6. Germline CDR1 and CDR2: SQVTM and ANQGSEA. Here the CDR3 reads CSVSGTSGSNEQYF. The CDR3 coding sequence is TGCAGCGTCTCCGGGACTAGCGGGAGTAACGAGCAGTACTTC.

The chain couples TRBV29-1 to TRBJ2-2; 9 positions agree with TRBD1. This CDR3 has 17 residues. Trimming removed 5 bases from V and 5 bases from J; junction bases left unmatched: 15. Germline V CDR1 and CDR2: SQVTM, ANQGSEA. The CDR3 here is CSVRQRPGQGSTGELFF. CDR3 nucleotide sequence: TGCAGCGTTCGACAACGACCGGGACAGGGCTCAACCGGGGAGCTGTTTTTT.

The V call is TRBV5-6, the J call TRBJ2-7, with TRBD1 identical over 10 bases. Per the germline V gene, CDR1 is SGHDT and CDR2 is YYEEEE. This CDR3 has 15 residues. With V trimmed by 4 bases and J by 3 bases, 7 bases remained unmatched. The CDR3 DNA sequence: TGTGCCAGCAGCCCCGGGACAGGGGCCGACTACGAGCAGTACTTC. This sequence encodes CASSPGTGADYEQYF.

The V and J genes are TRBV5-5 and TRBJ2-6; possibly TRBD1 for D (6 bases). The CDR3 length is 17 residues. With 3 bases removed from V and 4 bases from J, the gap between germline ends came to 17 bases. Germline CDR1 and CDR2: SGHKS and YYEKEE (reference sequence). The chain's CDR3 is CASSSLGGQPGANVLTF. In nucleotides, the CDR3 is TGTGCCAGCAGCTCGCTTGGGGGCCAACCGGGGGCCAACGTCCTGACTTTC.

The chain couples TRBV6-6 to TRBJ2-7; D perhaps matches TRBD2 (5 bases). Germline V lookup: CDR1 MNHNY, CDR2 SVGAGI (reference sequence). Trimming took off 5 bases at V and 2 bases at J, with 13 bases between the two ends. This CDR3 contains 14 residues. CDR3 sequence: CASSTLEGAYEQYF. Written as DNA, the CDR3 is TGTGCCAGCAGTACCCTCGAGGGCGCCTACGAGCAGTACTTC.

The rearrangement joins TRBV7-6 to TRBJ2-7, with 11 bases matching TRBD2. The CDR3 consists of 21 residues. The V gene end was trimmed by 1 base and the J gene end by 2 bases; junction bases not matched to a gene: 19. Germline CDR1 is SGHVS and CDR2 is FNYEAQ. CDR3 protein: CASSLGGQATSGIPLTYEQYF. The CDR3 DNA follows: TGTGCCAGCAGCTTAGGTGGCCAGGCGACTAGCGGGATCCCCCTTACCTACGAGCAGTACTTC.

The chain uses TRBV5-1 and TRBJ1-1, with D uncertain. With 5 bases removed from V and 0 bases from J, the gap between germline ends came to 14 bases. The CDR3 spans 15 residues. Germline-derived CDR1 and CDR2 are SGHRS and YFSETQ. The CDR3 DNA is TGCGCCAGCAGACCTACTGCGTCCATGAACACTGAAGCTTTCTTT. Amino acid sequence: CASRPTASMNTEAFF.

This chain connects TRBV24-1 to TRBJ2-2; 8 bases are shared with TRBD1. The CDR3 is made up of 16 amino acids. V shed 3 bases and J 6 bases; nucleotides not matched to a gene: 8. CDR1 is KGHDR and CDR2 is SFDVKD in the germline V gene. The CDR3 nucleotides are TGTGCCACCAGTGATGGGGGGACAGGAGGGGCCGGGGAGCTGTTTTTT. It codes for CATSDGGTGGAGELFF.

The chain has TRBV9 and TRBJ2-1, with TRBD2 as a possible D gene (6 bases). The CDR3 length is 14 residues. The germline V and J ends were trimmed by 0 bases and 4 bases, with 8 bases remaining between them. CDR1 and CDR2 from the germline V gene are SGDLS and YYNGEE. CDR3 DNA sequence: TGTGCCAGCAGCGTAGGACTAGATTACAATGAGCAGTTCTTC. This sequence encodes CASSVGLDYNEQFF.

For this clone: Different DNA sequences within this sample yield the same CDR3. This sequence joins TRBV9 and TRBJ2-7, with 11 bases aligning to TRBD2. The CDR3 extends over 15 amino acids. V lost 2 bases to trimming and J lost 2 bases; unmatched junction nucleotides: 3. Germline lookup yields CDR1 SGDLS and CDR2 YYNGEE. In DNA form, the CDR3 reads TGTGCCAGCAGCGTGGGGACTAGCGGAACCTACGAGCAGTACTTC. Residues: CASSVGTSGTYEQYF.